The sequence of this T cell receptor (beta chain) was determined in a study of T-cell reconstitution after alpha-beta-depleted transplantation in children (dated by TCRdb to the mid-2010s). Looking at the study overall: The study quantitatively tracked T-cell immune reconstitution after TCRalphabeta/CD19-depleted allogeneic hematopoietic cell transplantation in children using TCR repertoire profiling. Here is what the overall study found, with its caveats: In some patients, high TCRbeta diversity at day 60 was attributed to recipient T cells and intrathymic progenitors that had survived conditioning. The apparently early recovery of alphabetaT-cell counts about two months after transplant reportedly depended on only several hundred rapidly expanded clones that came from non-depleted graft cells. The frequencies of hyperexpanded clones fell over the following months, and after one year, T-cell counts and TCRbeta diversity were mostly attributed to newly produced T cells.

Receptor libraries were prepared by PCR. Sequenced using an Illumina HiSeq 2500. TCR library preparation used molecular barcoding, with unique molecular identifiers applied to normalize quantification of the TCRbeta repertoire. TCRdb reprocessing: public reads trimmed at Q25 with fastp, clones called with MiXCR, in-frame beta chains kept. Each entry is one CDR3 protein sequence, shown with its most common DNA and genes. Counted in this sample were more than 120,000 distinct CDR3 sequences; more than 8% of them appeared once. The ten largest clones capture 15% to 20% of the sample. CDR3 length: 16 amino acids, cysteine to phenylalanine. The only DNA kept is the CDR3, 48 bases in frame from the first base. In the germline V gene (reference sequence), CDR1 corresponds to LGHDT and CDR2 to YNNKEL. V is cut by 0 bases and J by 6 bases, and the space between the germline ends is 15 bases. Taken with the paper, the label for treatment or condition translates to: allogeneic hematopoietic cell transplantation with graft depleted of TCRalphabeta T cells and CD19 B cells. The transplant recipients were children given TCRalphabeta/CD19-depleted allogeneic hematopoietic cell grafts.

This clonotype was seen many times. The clone's antigen remains unknown. Per-nucleotide qualities are absent, and no much larger clonotype sits a single base away. Recombination connected TRBV3-1 to TRBJ2-1; the D gene could be TRBD1 or TRBD2, each one agreeing over 5 bases. The material was PBMCs, mostly from graft donor cells, obtained 180 days after TCRalphabeta/CD19-depleted stem cell transplant. This TCR derives from a female patient between 2 and 15 years old who had a stem cell transplant for congenital amegakaryocytic thrombocytopenia, so the T cells may come from the graft donor. The CDR3 reads as follows: CASSQESSFGGNEQFF. Read as DNA, the sequence is TGTGCCAGCAGCCAAGAATCTAGCTTTGGGGGCAATGAGCAGTTCTTC.